This T cell receptor (beta chain) was captured by sequencing in a study of Graves' ophthalmopathy and Graves' hyperthyroidism. Overall study: Sampling took place at initial diagnosis, with peripheral blood obtained before any treatment. Study observations and caveats: Most thyroid clonotypes with frequency above 0.001 were detected in blood too. Sensitivity of about 90% and specificity of roughly 80% were achieved when a 13-signature model separated ophthalmopathy from stable hyperthyroidism.

The sequenced template was RNA, covering the TCR beta CDR3 region. The library came from an HTBI-primed first-round RT-PCR and a second-round multiplex PCR. TCRdb re-analysed the multiplex PCR reads in MiXCR, keeping a single row per CDR3 protein. The table lists about 620,000 distinct CDR3 sequences, 22% of them singletons. About this clonotype: The antigen remains unidentified.

CDR3 size: 19 residues. Germline trimming cut 0 bases from V and 2 bases from J; bases unmatched to any gene: 14. Germline V gene data show CDR1 as LGHNT and CDR2 as FRNRAP. Patients were diagnosed from clinical symptoms, serum thyroxine, TRAb, thyroid ultrasound and orbital computed tomography. Material for sequencing was peripheral blood. The chain uses TRBV12-5 and TRBJ2-5; TRBD2 matches at 8 bases. The clonotype originates from a woman younger than 35 with stable Graves' hyperthyroidism. Some clones in this sample may be carry-over from other donors' samples. CDR3 region: CASGLVWRRRTSRQETQYF. DNA for the CDR3: TGTGCTAGTGGTTTGGTATGGCGTAGGAGGACTAGCAGACAAGAGACCCAGTACTTC.